This is a list of T cell receptor beta chains from one sample in a study of cytomegalovirus exposure and HLA in healthy donors. The assay was immunoSEQ multiplex PCR, and TCRdb's table has in-frame clones only and misses some. The top ten hold around 15% of the sample, which has tens of thousands of clones, about 69% seen once. The sample comprised PBMCs. Receptors originate from a woman aged 40-49 years in good health and CMV-seropositive. Both conserved end residues are part of each CDR3. D genes are given only for firm matches. The listing skips clone size in some rows; elsewhere it reads once, few, many or a size class.

V	D	size	J	DNA	CDR3
TRBV11-2	-	-	TRBJ2-7	TGTGCCAGCAGCTTCCAGGACTGGACCTACGAGCAGTACTTC	CASSFQDWTYEQYF
TRBV27	-	-	TRBJ1-5	TGTGCCAGCAGCCCTGGGCAGGTCAATCAGCCCCAGCATTTT	CASSPGQVNQPQHF
TRBV19	-	-	TRBJ1-6	TGTGCCAGTAGTATTGCCAGTTCTTCTTCACCCCTCCACTTT	CASSIASSSSPLHF
TRBV5-4	TRBD1	few	TRBJ1-1	TGTGCCAGCAGCCCAGGGGGTACTGAAGCTTTCTTT	CASSPGGTEAFF
TRBV27	-	-	TRBJ1-2	TGTGCCAGCAGTTTATCTTTAAACACAGGGTACTATGGCTACACCTTC	CASSLSLNTGYYGYTF
TRBV5-1	TRBD1	-	TRBJ2-5	TGCGCCAGCAGACCGGACAGGGGGCCTCAAGAGACCCAGTACTTC	CASRPDRGPQETQYF
TRBV19	TRBD2	-	TRBJ2-3	TGTGCCAGTAGTAAAAACCCCCCGGGCGGGGGGAGCACAGATACGCAGTATTTT	CASSKNPPGGGSTDTQYF
TRBV7-2	-	-	TRBJ2-1	TGTGCCAGCAGCAAAGCTCACCATGAGCAGTTCTTC	CASSKAHHEQFF
TRBV9	TRBD1	-	TRBJ2-2	TGTGCCAGCAGCGTCCATACAGGGGATGCCGGGGAGCTGTTTTTT	CASSVHTGDAGELFF
TRBV27	TRBD2	-	TRBJ2-1	TGTGCCAGCAGTTTACGGACTAGCACCGCAGGGCATGAGCAGTTCTTC	CASSLRTSTAGHEQFF
TRBV5-1	TRBD1	few	TRBJ2-3	TGCGCCAGCAGCTCTACAGGGACAGGAACAGATACGCAGTATTTT	CASSSTGTGTDTQYF
TRBV7-2	-	-	TRBJ2-7	TGTGCCAGCAGCATACAGAGCTCCTACGAGCAGTACTTC	CASSIQSSYEQYF
TRBV10-3	-	-	TRBJ2-5	TGTGCCATCAGTGATCTCGTGGGTGAGGGCCACCAAGAGACCCAGTACTTC	CAISDLVGEGHQETQYF
TRBV6-6	TRBD1	-	TRBJ1-1	TGTGCCAGCAGACGAGACAGGGGTAGGGACACTGAAGCTTTCTTT	CASRRDRGRDTEAFF
TRBV27	-	once	TRBJ2-5	TGTGCCAGCTATGGGGCGGGGGCCGGGGAGACCCAGTACTTC	CASYGAGAGETQYF
TRBV7-2	-	few	TRBJ2-7	TGTGCCAGCAGCCCCCCCGGGTCCTACGAGCAGTACTTC	CASSPPGSYEQYF
TRBV6-6	-	-	TRBJ2-5	TGTGCCAGCAGTTACGTGGACAGCCAAGAGACCCAGTACTTC	CASSYVDSQETQYF
TRBV6-5	-	-	TRBJ2-2	TGTGCCAGCGTCGAGGTTCACACCGGGGAGCTGTTTTTT	CASVEVHTGELFF
TRBV6-1	-	-	TRBJ1-5	TGTGCCAGCAGTGAATACGGGGGCAATCAGCCCCAGCATTTT	CASSEYGGNQPQHF
TRBV14	-	once	TRBJ2-5	TGTGCCAGCAGCCAAGATCCGAGTATCCGCCAAGAGACCCAGTACTTC	CASSQDPSIRQETQYF
TRBV28	TRBD1	few	TRBJ2-7	TGTGCCAGCAGTGACAGGGGGGGTTCGATCTACGAGCAGTACTTC	CASSDRGGSIYEQYF
TRBV13	-	-	TRBJ1-1	TGTGCCAGCAGCTTAGAGGCAGGGAGGGGCATGAACACTGAAGCTTTCTTT	CASSLEAGRGMNTEAFF
TRBV9	TRBD1	few	TRBJ2-3	TGTGCCAGCAGCTGGGGAACAGGGGGCACAGATACGCAGTATTTT	CASSWGTGGTDTQYF
TRBV7-9	-	once	TRBJ2-5	TGTGCCAGCTCGAATCCAGGGGAAGAGACCCAGTACTTC	CASSNPGEETQYF
TRBV7-6	TRBD2	-	TRBJ2-1	TGTGCCAGCAGCATCCAACTAGCGGGAGGCGAGTTCTTC	CASSIQLAGGEFF
TRBV15	TRBD1	-	TRBJ1-2	TGTGCCACCAGCGAGACAAGACAGGGCCTTAACTATGGCTACACCTTC	CATSETRQGLNYGYTF
TRBV15	TRBD1	once	TRBJ2-7	TGTGCCACCAGCAGAGTAGATGGACAGGGAAACTACGAGCAGTACTTC	CATSRVDGQGNYEQYF
TRBV28	-	-	TRBJ2-7	TGTGCCAGCAGTTCAGCCTTCGGGAGAGCCAGCGAGCAGTACTTC	CASSSAFGRASEQYF
TRBV6-1	TRBD2	-	TRBJ2-1	TGTGCCAGCAGTGACCCGGGAGGGGTCAATGAGCAGTTCTTC	CASSDPGGVNEQFF
TRBV7-2	-	-	TRBJ1-5	TGTGCCAGCAGCTCACAGGGAGGCAATCAGCCCCAGCATTTT	CASSSQGGNQPQHF
TRBV29-1	-	-	TRBJ1-1	TGCAGCGTTGCAGGGTTACGGAGCACTGAAGCTTTCTTT	CSVAGLRSTEAFF
TRBV13	-	-	TRBJ2-7	TGTGCCAGCAGCTTATCGGGTCCTGAGCCCTACGAGCAGTACTTC	CASSLSGPEPYEQYF
TRBV6-1	-	-	TRBJ1-5	TGTGCCAGCAGTGAAGATCGGACAGGCAATCAGCCCCAGCATTTT	CASSEDRTGNQPQHF